This entry describes one T cell receptor (beta chain). Its antigen is as yet unknown. The data originate from a study of cytomegalovirus exposure and HLA in healthy donors. Across the study: According to later analysis, the same platform produced the 120 or so validation and 600 to 800 first-cohort repertoires.

The study, taken as a whole, reports: Testing in vitro showed a few CMV-associated chains specific for CMV antigens. A subsequent analysis found that TCR clusters from the first cohort also tended to co-occur in the 120 or so validation repertoires, with about 95% of cluster scores above 0. Rarity held for most TCR sequences, but there were some public TCRs that occurred in many donors.

Unmatched junction bases numbered 2, after V lost 7 bases and J lost 4 bases. Germline V lookup: CDR1 SGDLS, CDR2 YYNGEE. The CDR3 is 11 residues long. Sequencing used immunoSEQ multiplex PCR; TCRdb keeps in-frame clones, though not all of them. This table has about 110,000 clones, approximately 89% appearing once. The clonotype was recovered from a woman younger than 30 in good health and CMV-seronegative. The sample comprised PBMCs. V usage is TRBV9 and J usage is TRBJ2-7; TRBD2 aligns across 7 bases. The CDR3 nucleotides are TGTGCCAGCGGGCGGGAGTACGAGCAGTACTTC. It yields the protein CASGREYEQYF.